This T cell receptor beta chain derives from a study of T cell clonality in common variable immunodeficiency. TCRdb keeps only in-frame clones here, not all; method: immunoSEQ multiplex PCR. The specimen has under 65,000 clones, none found just once. Many counts were recorded for this clone. Sequencing ends 3 residues short of the CDR3 end; the germline J gene provides the rest. CDR1 and CDR2 from the germline V gene are SNHLY and FYNNEI. The ends were cut back, 3 bases at V and 1 base at J, with 9 bases in the middle. The CDR3 length is 14 residues. The sequence was obtained from a person between 18 and 75 years old in good health. The V and J genes are TRBV2 and TRBJ2-5, with D unclear. What was sequenced was peripheral blood mononuclear cells. CDR3 sequence: CASSEMTSQETQYF. Incomplete CDR3 DNA: TGTGCCAGCAGTGAGATGACAAGCCAAGAGACC.